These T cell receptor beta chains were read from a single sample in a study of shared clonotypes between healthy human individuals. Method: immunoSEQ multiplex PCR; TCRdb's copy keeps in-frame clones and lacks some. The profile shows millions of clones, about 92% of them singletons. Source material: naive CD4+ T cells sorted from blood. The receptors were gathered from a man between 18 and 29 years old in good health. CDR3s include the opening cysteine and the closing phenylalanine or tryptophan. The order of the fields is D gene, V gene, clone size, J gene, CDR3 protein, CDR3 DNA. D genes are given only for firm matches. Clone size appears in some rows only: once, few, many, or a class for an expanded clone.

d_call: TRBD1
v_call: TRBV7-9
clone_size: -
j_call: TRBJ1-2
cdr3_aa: CASSLWTGDNGYTF
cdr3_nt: TGTGCCAGCAGCTTATGGACAGGGGATAATGGCTACACCTTC

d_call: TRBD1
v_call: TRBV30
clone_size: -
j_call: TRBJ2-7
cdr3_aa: CAGDRETDEQYF
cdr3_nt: TGTGCCGGTGACAGGGAGACTGACGAGCAGTACTTC

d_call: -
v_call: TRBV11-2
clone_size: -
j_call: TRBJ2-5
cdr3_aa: CASSLDTGAVWETQYF
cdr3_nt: TGTGCCAGCAGCTTAGATACGGGGGCAGTTTGGGAGACCCAGTACTTC

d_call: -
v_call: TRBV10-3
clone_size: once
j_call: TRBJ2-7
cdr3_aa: CAIGPYSYEQYF
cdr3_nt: TGTGCCATCGGTCCGTACTCCTACGAGCAGTACTTC

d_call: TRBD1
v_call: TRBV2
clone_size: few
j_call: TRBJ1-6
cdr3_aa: CASRGTGGNSPLHF
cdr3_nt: TGTGCCAGCAGGGGGACAGGAGGGAATTCACCCCTCCACTTT

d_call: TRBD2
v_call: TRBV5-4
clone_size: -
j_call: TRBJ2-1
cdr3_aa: CASSGTGLAGPYNEQFF
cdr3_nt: TGTGCCAGCAGCGGAACCGGACTAGCGGGACCCTACAATGAGCAGTTCTTC

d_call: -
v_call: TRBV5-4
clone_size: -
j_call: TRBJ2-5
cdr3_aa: CASSPDYFQETQYF
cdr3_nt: TGTGCCAGCAGCCCAGACTACTTCCAAGAGACCCAGTACTTC

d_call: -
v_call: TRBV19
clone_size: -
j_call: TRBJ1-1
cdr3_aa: CASSTGALRNTEAFF
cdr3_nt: TGTGCCAGTAGTACAGGGGCGCTACGGAACACTGAAGCTTTCTTT

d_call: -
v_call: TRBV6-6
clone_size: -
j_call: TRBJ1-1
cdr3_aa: CASSIQASRTEAFF
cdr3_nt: TGTGCCAGCAGTATACAGGCTTCAAGAACTGAAGCTTTCTTT

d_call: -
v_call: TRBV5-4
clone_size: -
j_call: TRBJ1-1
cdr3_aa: CASSRGTEAFF
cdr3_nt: TGTGCCAGCAGCCGGGGCACTGAAGCTTTCTTT

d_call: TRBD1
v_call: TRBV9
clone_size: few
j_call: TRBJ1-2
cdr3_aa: CASSAQQGNYGYTF
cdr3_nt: TGTGCCAGCAGCGCCCAACAGGGGAACTATGGCTACACCTTC

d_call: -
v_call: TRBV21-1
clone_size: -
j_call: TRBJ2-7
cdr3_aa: CASSKGASSGSAYEQYF
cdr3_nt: TGTGCCAGCAGCAAAGGAGCCTCTAGCGGGAGCGCCTACGAGCAGTACTTC

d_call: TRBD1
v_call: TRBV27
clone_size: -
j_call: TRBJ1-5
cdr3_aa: CASSPGQGDQPQHF
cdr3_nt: TGTGCCAGCAGTCCTGGACAGGGGGATCAGCCCCAGCATTTT

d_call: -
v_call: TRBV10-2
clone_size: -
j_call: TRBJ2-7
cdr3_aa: CASNNGRIDYEQYF
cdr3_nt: TGCGCCAGCAATAACGGGCGGATCGACTACGAGCAGTACTTC

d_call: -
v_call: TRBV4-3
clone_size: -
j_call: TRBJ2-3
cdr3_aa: CASSQDPTENSDTQYF
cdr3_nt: TGCGCCAGCAGCCAAGACCCGACAGAAAATTCAGATACGCAGTATTTT

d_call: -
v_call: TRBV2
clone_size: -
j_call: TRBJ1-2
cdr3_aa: CATQEGYQRGYTF
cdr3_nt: TGTGCCACCCAAGAGGGGTACCAGCGGGGCTACACCTTC

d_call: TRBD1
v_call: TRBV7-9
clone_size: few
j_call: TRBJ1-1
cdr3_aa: CASSEKGQAQGAFF
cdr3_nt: TGTGCCAGCAGCGAGAAAGGACAGGCCCAGGGAGCTTTCTTT

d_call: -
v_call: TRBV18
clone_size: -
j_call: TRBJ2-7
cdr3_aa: CASSPPKAREQYF
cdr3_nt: TGTGCCAGCTCACCACCCAAGGCCCGCGAGCAGTACTTC

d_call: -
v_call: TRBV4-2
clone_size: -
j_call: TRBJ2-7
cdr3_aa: CASSQEAVLGLIDTHEQYF
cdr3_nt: TGTGCCAGCAGCCAAGAAGCCGTACTCGGACTAATTGATACCCACGAGCAGTACTTC

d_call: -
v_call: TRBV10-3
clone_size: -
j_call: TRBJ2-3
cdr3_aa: CAITSGSTDTQYF
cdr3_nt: TGTGCCATCACCAGCGGAAGCACAGATACGCAGTATTTT

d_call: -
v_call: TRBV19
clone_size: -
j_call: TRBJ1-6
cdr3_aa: CASSIGGQTSSYNSPLHF
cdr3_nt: TGTGCCAGTAGTATAGGTGGACAGACGAGCTCCTATAATTCACCCCTCCACTTT

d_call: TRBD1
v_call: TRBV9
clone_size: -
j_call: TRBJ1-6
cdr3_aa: CASSVEQGFVSPLHF
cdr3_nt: TGTGCCAGCAGCGTAGAACAGGGGTTTGTTTCACCCCTCCACTTT

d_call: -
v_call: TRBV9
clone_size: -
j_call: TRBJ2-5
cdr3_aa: CASSTFPPTGVLFRETQYF
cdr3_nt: TGTGCCAGCAGCACCTTCCCCCCGACAGGAGTTTTGTTTCGAGAGACCCAGTACTTC

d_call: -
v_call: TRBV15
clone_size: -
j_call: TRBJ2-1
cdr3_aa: CATSSVSYEQFF
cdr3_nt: TGTGCCACCAGCAGTGTTTCATATGAGCAGTTCTTC

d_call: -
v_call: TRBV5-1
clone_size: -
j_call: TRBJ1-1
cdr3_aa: CASSSAVLTGTEAFF
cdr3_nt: TGCGCCAGCAGCTCAGCAGTCCTGACGGGGACTGAAGCTTTCTTT

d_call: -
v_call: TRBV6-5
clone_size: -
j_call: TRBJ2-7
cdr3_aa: CASRREYEQYF
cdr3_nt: TGTGCCAGCAGACGAGAATACGAGCAGTACTTC

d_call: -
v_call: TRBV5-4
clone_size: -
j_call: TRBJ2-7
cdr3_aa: CASSQGGYEQYF
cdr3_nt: TGTGCCAGCAGCCAGGGAGGCTACGAGCAGTACTTC

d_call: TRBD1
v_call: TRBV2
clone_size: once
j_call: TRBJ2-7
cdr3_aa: CASSGGQGFYEQYF
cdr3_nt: TGTGCCAGCAGTGGAGGACAGGGGTTCTACGAGCAGTACTTC

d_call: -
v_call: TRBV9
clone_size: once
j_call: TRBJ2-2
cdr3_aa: CASSVVTGNTGELFF
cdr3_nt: TGTGCCAGCAGCGTAGTGACAGGGAACACCGGGGAGCTGTTTTTT

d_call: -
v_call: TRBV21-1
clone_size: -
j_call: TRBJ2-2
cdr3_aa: CASSRQGCTGELFF
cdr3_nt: TGTGCCAGCAGCCGACAGGGGTGCACCGGGGAGCTGTTTTTT

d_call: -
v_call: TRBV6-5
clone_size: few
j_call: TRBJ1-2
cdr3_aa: CASSRGTNYGYTF
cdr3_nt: TGTGCCAGCAGCCGCGGGACTAACTATGGCTACACCTTC

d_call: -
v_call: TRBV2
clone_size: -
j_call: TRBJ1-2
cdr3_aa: CASSEYGFYGYTF
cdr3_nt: TGTGCCAGCAGTGAGTACGGATTCTACGGCTACACCTTC

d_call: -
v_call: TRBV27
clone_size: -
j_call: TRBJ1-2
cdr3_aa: CATLGGNYGYTF
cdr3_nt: TGTGCCACCTTGGGGGGAAACTATGGCTACACCTTC

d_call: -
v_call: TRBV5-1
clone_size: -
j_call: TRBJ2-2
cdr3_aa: CASSQMTNTGELFF
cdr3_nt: TGCGCCAGCAGCCAGATGACGAACACCGGGGAGCTGTTTTTT

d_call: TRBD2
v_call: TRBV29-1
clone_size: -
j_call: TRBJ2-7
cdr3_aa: CSRNPGLAIGEQYF
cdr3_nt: TGCAGCAGGAACCCGGGACTAGCAATTGGCGAGCAGTACTTC

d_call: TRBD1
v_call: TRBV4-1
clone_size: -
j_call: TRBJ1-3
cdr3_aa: CASSPTGGSGNTIYF
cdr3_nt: TGCGCCAGCAGCCCTACAGGGGGTTCTGGAAACACCATATATTTT

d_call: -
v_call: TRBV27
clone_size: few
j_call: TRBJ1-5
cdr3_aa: CASSFRDGRSQHF
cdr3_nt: TGTGCCAGCAGTTTCAGGGACGGTAGGTCCCAGCATTTT

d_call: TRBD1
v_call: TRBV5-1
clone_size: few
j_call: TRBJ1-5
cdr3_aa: CASSMDRGDQPQHF
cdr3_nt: TGCGCCAGCAGCATGGACAGGGGGGATCAGCCCCAGCATTTT

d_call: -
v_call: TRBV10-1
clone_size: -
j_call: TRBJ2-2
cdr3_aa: CASSDSVTGELFF
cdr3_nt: TGCGCCAGCAGTGATTCGGTAACCGGGGAGCTGTTTTTT

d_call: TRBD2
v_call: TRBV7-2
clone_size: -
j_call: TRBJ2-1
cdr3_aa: CASSLTGLAGGPYNEQFF
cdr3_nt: TGTGCCAGCAGTTTAACGGGACTAGCGGGGGGGCCCTACAATGAGCAGTTCTTC

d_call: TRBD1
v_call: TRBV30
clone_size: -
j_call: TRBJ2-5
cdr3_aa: CAWSGTPGQGAMSQYF
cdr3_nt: TGTGCCTGGAGTGGGACTCCGGGACAGGGGGCTATGTCCCAGTACTTC

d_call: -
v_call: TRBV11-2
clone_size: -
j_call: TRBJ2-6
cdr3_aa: CASSLLWTSSGANVLTF
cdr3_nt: TGTGCCAGCAGCTTATTGTGGACATCCTCTGGGGCCAACGTCCTGACTTTC

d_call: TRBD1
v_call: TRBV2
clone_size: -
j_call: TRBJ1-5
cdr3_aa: CASSDRVGNQPQHF
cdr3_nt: TGTGCCAGCAGCGACAGGGTTGGGAATCAGCCCCAGCATTTT

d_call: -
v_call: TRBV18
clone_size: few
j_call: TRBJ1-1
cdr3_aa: CASSPLGALNTEAFF
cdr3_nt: TGTGCCAGCTCACCATTGGGGGCCCTGAACACTGAAGCTTTCTTT

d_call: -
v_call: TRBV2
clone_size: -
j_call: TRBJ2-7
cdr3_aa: CASSETRVGYEQYF
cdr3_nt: TGTGCCAGCAGTGAAACCAGGGTGGGCTACGAGCAGTACTTC

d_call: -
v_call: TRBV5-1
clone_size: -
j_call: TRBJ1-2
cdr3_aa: CASSQGQRSDGYTF
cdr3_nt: TGCGCCAGCAGCCAAGGACAGAGAAGCGATGGCTACACCTTC

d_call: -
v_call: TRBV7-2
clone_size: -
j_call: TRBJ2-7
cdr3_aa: CASSSDRFYEQYF
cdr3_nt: TGTGCCAGCAGCTCCGACAGGTTCTACGAGCAGTACTTC

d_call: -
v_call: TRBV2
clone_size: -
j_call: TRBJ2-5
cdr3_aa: CASSDGRGQETQYF
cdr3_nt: TGTGCCAGCAGTGATGGACGGGGCCAAGAGACCCAGTACTTC

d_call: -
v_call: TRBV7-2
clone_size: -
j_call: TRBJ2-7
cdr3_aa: CASSFNWVRDPYEEQYF
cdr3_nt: TGTGCCAGCAGCTTTAACTGGGTACGGGACCCTTATGAGGAGCAGTACTTC

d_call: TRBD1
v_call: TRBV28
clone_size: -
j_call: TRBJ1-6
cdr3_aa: CASTQRTRGSPLHF
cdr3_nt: TGTGCCAGCACCCAAAGGACCAGGGGGTCACCCCTCCACTTT

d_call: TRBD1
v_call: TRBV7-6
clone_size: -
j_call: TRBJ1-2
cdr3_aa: CASSLAAPRGEVYGYTF
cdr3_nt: TGTGCCAGCAGCTTAGCAGCCCCCAGGGGGGAAGTGTATGGCTACACCTTC

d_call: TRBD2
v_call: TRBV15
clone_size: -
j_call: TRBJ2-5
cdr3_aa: CATRGRTSGNSETQYF
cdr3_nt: TGTGCCACCAGAGGCCGGACTAGCGGGAACTCGGAGACCCAGTACTTC

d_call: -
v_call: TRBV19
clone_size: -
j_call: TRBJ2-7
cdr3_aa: CAVTGSSYEQYF
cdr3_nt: TGTGCCGTCACGGGGAGCTCCTACGAGCAGTACTTC

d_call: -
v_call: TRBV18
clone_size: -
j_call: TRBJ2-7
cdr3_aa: CASSMARTGTYEQYF
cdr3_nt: TGTGCCAGCTCAATGGCCAGAACAGGGACCTACGAGCAGTACTTC

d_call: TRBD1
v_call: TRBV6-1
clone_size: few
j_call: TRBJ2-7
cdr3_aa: CASSEDRGRQSSYEQYF
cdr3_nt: TGTGCCAGCAGTGAGGACAGGGGGCGGCAGAGCTCCTACGAGCAGTACTTC

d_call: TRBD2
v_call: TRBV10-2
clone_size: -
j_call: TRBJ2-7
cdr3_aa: CATRGPAGGSTTFYEQYF
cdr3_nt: TGCGCCACCAGGGGCCCAGCGGGGGGGTCTACTACATTCTACGAGCAGTACTTC

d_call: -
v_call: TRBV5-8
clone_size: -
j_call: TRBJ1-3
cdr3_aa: CASSLETGLSGNTIYF
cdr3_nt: TGTGCCAGCAGCTTAGAGACAGGTCTCTCTGGAAACACCATATATTTT

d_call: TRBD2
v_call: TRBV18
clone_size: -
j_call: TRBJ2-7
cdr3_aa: CASSLGTSGVYEQYF
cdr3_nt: TGTGCCAGCTCACTCGGGACTAGCGGGGTCTACGAGCAGTACTTC

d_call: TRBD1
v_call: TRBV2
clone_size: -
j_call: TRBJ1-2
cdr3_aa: CASSGTGGYGYTF
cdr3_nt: TGTGCCAGCAGCGGGACAGGGGGATATGGCTACACCTTC